This TCR beta chain was sequenced during a study of T cell responses to AZD1222 COVID-19 vaccine. Findings of the study overall: The study found Spike-specific TCR breadth and depth rose after two AZD1222 doses. Only after the peak T cell response were repertoires sampled.

The assay was immunoSEQ multiplex PCR, and TCRdb's table has in-frame clones only and misses some. Of 35,000 or so clones listed, 85% to 90% were seen once; the top ten hold 5.5% to 8%. As regards this clone: What it recognizes is unknown.

This CDR3 is built from 14 residues. Deletions cut 4 bases from V and 8 bases from J, with 16 bases between. CDR1 is SGDLS and CDR2 is YYNGEE in the germline V gene. The sequencing here drew on peripheral blood, taken on day 0 of AZD1222 vaccination. The origin of this receptor is an adult in good health. The rearrangement uses TRBV9 and TRBJ1-5, with D tentatively TRBD1 (5 bases). In DNA, the CDR3 is TGTGCCAGCAGCCCGGGGGACGGGGGAAAGCCCCAGCATTTT. This encodes CASSPGDGGKPQHF.